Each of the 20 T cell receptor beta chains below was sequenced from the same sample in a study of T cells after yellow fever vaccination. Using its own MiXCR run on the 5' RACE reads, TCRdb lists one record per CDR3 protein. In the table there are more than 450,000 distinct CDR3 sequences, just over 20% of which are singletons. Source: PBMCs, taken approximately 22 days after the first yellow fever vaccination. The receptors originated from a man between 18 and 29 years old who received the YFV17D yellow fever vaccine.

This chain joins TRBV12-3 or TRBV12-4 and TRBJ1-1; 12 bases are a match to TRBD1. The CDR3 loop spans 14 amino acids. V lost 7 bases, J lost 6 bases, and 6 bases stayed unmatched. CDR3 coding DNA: TGTGCCAGCACTTCCCGGGACAGGGGGCCTGAAGCTTTCTTT. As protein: CASTSRDRGPEAFF.

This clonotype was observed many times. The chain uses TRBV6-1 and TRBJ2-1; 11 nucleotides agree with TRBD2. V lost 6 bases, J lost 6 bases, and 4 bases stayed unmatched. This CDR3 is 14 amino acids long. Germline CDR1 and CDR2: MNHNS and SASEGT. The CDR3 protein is CASRLGLAANEQFF. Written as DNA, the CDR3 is TGTGCCAGCAGACTGGGACTAGCGGCCAATGAGCAGTTCTTC.

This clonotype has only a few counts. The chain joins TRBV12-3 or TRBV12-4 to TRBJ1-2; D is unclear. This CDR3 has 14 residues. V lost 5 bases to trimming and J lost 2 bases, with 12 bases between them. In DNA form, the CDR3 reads TGTGCCAGCAGTCCAGTAGAAACGAACTATGGCTACACCTTC. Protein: CASSPVETNYGYTF.

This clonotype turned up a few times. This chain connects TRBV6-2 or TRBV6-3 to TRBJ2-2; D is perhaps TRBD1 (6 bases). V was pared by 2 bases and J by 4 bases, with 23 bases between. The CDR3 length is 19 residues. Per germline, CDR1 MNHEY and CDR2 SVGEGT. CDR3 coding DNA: TGTGCCAGCAGTTACCCCGGGACACTCCACCTTACTCCCACCGGGGAGCTGTTTTTT. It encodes CASSYPGTLHLTPTGELFF.

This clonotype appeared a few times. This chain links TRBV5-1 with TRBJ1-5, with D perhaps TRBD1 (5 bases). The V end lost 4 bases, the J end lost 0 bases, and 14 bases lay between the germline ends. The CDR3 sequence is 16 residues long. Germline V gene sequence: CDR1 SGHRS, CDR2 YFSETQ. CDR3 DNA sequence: TGCGCCAGCAGCCTGGTCGGGGGAGGTAGCAATCAGCCCCAGCATTTT. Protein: CASSLVGGGSNQPQHF.

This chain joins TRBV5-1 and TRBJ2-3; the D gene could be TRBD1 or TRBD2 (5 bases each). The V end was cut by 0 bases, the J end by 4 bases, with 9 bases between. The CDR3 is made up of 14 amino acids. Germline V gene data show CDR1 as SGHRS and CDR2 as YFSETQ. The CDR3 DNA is TGCGCCAGCAGCTTGGTAGGGGACGCAGATACGCAGTATTTT. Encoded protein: CASSLVGDADTQYF.

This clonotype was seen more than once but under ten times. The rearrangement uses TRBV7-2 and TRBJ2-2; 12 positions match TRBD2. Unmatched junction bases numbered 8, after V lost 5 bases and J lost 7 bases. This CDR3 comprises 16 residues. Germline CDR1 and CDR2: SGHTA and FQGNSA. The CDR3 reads CASSTRLAGVGGELFF. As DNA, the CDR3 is TGTGCCAGCAGCACGCGACTAGCGGGGGTTGGCGGGGAGCTGTTTTTT.

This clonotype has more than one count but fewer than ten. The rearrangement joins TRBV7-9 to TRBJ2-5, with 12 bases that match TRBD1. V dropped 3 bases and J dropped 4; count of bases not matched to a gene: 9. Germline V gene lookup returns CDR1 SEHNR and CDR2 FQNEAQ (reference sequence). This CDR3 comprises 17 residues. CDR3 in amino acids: CASSFPTGQGAGETQYF. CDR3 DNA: TGTGCCAGCAGCTTCCCTACGGGACAGGGGGCTGGAGAGACCCAGTACTTC.

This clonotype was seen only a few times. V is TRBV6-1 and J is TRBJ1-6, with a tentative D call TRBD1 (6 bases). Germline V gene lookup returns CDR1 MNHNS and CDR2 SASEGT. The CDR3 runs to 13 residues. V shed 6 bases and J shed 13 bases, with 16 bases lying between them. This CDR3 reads CASRTDSRRPLHF. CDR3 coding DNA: TGTGCCAGCAGAACGGACAGCCGCCGGCCCCTCCACTTT.

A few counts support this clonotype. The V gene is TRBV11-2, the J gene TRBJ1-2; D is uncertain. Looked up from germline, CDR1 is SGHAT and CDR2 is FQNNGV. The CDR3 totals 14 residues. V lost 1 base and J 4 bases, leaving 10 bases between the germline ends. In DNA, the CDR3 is TGTGCCAGCAGCTTAGTCGAAAATGGCTATGGCTACACCTTC. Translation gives CASSLVENGYGYTF. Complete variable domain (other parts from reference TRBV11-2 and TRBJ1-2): EAGVAQSPRYKIIEKRQSVAFWCNPISGHATLYWYQQILGQGPKLLIQFQNNGVVDDSQLPKDRFSAERLKGVDSTLKIQPAKLEDSAVYLCASSLVENGYGYTFGSGTRLTVV.

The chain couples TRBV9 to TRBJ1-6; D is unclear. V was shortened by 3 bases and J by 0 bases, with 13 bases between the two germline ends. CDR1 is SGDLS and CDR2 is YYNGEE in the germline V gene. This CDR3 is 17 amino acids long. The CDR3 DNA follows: TGTGCCAGCAGCGGCGAGAAGCGGAGCTCCTATAATTCACCCCTCCACTTT. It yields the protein CASSGEKRSSYNSPLHF.

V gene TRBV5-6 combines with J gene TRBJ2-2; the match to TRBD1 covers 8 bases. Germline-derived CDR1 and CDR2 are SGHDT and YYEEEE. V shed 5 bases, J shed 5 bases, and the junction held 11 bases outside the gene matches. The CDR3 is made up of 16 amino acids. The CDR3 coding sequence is TGTGCCAGCAGTTTAACAGGGGGACGTCGAACCGGGGAGCTGTTTTTT. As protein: CASSLTGGRRTGELFF.

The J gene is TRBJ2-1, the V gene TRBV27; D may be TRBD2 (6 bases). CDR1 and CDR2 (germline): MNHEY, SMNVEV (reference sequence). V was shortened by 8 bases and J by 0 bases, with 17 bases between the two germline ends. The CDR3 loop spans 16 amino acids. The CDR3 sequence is CASGNRDWSSYNEQFF. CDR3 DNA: TGTGCCAGCGGGAACCGGGACTGGAGCTCCTACAATGAGCAGTTCTTC.

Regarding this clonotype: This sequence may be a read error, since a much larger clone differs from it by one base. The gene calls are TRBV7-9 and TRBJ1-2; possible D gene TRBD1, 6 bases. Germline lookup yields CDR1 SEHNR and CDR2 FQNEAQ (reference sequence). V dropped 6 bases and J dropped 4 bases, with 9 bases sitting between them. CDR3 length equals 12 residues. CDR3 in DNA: TGTGCCAGCAGTCAGGGGCCCTATGGCTACACCTTC. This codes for CASSQGPYGYTF.

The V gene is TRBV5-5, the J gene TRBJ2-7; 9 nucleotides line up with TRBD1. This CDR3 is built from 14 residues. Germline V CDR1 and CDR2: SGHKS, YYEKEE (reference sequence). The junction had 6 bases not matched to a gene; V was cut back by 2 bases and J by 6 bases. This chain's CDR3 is CASSFGQGWREQYV. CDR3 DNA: TGTGCCAGCAGCTTTGGACAGGGGTGGCGCGAGCAGTACGTC.

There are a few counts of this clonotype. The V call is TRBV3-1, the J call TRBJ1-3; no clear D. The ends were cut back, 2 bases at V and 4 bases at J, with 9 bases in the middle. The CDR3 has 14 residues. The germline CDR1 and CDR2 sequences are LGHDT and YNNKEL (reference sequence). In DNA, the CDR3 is TGTGCCAGCAGCCAACGGTTGCCCGGAAACACCATATATTTT. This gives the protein CASSQRLPGNTIYF.

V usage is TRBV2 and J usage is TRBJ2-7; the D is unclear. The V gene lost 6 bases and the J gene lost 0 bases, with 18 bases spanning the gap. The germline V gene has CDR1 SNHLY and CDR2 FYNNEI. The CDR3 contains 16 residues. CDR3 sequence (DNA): TGTGCCAGCAGATCCCCGCGCAATACAGCCTCCTACGAGCAGTACTTC. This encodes CASRSPRNTASYEQYF. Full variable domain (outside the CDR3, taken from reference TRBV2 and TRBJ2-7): EPEVTQTPSHQVTQMGQEVILRCVPISNHLYFYWYRQILGQKVEFLVSFYNNEISEKSEIFDDQFSVERPDGSNFTLKIRSTKLEDSAMYFCASRSPRNTASYEQYFGPGTRLTVT.

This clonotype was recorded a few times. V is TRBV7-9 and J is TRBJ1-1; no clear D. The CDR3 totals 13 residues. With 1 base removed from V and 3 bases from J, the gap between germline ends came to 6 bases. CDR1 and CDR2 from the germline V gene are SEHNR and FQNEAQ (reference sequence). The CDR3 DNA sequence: TGTGCCAGCAGCTTAGAGGCGGACACTGAAGCTTTCTTT. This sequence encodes CASSLEADTEAFF.

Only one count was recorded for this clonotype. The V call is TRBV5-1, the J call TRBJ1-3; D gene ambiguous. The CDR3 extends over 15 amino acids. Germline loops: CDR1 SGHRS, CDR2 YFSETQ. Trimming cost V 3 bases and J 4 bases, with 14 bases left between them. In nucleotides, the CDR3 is TGCGCCAGCAGCTCCCCACCAGAGTCGGGAAACACCATATATTTT. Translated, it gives CASSSPPESGNTIYF.

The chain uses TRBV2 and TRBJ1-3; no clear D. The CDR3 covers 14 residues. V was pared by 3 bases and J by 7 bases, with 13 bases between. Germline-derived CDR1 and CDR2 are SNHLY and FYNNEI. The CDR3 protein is CASSDRGSVNTIYF. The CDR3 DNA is TGTGCCAGCAGTGACCGGGGAAGTGTCAACACCATATATTTT.